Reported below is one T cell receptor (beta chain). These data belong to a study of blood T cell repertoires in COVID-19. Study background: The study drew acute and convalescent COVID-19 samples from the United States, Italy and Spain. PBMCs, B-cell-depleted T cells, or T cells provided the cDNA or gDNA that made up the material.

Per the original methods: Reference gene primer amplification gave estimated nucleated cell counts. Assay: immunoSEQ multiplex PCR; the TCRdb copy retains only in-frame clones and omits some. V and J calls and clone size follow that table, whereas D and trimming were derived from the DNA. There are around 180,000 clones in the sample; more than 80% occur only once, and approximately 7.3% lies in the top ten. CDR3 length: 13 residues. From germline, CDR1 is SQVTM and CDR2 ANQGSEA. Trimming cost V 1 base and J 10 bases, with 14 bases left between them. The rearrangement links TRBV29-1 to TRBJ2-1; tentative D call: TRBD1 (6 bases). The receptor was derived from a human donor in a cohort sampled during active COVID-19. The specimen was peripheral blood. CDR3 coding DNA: TGCAGCGTTGAAGGCGGTCAGGGGACCGAGCAGTTCTTC. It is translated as CSVEGGQGTEQFF.